The clone carrying this T cell receptor beta chain was picked up many times. Every TCR cDNA molecule carried a tag that served as a unique molecular identifier. TCRdb reanalysed the 5' RACE reads using MiXCR and keeps one entry per CDR3 protein. Of 49,000 or so distinct CDR3 sequences detected, about an eighth appear once; the ten largest clones hold more than 25%. CDR3 length equals 14 residues. In germline, CDR1 is SGHAT, CDR2 FQNNGV. V gave up 4 bases and J gave up 3 bases, with 11 bases separating them. This record belongs to a study of spatial heterogeneity in lung cancer. Described time point: blood at routine non-recurrence follow-up after resection. Tumor, nontumor lung or frozen PBMC supplied whole RNA that was sequenced unsorted.

Sequenced material: PBMCs, taken at follow-up. The chain joins TRBV11-2 to TRBJ2-3; D ambiguous. This TCR came from a male donor with early-stage non-small cell lung cancer. The CDR3 nucleotides are TGTGCCAGCAGCTCCTCGGGCCAGACAGATACGCAGTATTTT. Residues: CASSSSGQTDTQYF.